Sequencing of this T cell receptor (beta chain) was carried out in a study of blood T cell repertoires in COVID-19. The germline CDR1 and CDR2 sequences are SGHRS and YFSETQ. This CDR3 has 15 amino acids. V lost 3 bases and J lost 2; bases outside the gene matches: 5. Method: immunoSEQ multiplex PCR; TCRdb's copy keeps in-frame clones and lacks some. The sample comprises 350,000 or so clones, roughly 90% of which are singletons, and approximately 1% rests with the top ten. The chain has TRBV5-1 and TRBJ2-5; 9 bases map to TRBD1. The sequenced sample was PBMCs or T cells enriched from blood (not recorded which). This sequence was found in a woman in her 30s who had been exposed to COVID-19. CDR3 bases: TGCGCCAGCAGCTACGGACAGGGGCTACAAGAGACCCAGTACTTC. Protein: CASSYGQGLQETQYF.